These 32 T cell receptor beta chains share one sample of origin, sequenced in a study of vaccination and CD4 T cells after COVID-19. The treatment is: roughly 11-day PBMC culture with coronavirus spike peptide pools or control peptides (ViraFEST assay). No cognate antigen is known for these TCRs. Sequencing of DNA taken from cultured CD4+ T cells relied on the Oncomine TCR Beta short-read assay. TCRdb called the PCR reads again in MiXCR, with one record for every CDR3 protein. The data hold just over 20,000 distinct CDR3 sequences, with over 40% observed a single time. The sample comprised CD4+ T cells from blood, cultured in vitro. These receptors were taken from a human donor who had recovered from COVID-19.

The chain links TRBV6-2 or TRBV6-3 to TRBJ1-5; 8 nucleotides line up with TRBD1. This CDR3 is 15 amino acids long. Germline lookup yields CDR1 MNHEY and CDR2 SVGEGT. V trimming: 3 bases; J trimming: 2 bases; junction bases outside the gene matches: 3. The CDR3 nucleotides are TGTGCCAGCAGTTATAACAGGGGGGGCAATCAGCCCCAGCATTTT. It is translated as CASSYNRGGNQPQHF.

The V gene is TRBV11-2, the J gene TRBJ2-3; 8 bases align to TRBD2. The CDR3 consists of 14 residues. Losses at the gene ends were 4 bases for V and 6 bases for J; bases not matched to a gene: 6. Germline CDR1 SGHAT, CDR2 FQNNGV. CDR3 DNA: TGTGCCAGCAGCTCGGGACTAGGGGGGGATACGCAGTATTTT. Amino acids: CASSSGLGGDTQYF.

This clonotype was seen a few times. The chain uses TRBV6-1 and TRBJ1-1; maybe TRBD1 (5 bases). This CDR3 spans 11 amino acids. The V end lost 5 bases, the J end lost 8 bases, and 9 bases lay between the germline ends. Per germline, CDR1 MNHNS and CDR2 SASEGT. CDR3 DNA sequence: TGTGCCAGCAGTCCCGGGGCGGAAGCTTTCTTT. Translated, it gives CASSPGAEAFF.

The chain uses TRBV7-9 and TRBJ2-5, with 14 nucleotides matching TRBD2. Germline V lookup: CDR1 SEHNR, CDR2 FQNEAQ (reference sequence). J was trimmed by 13 bases and V by 5 bases; bases with no gene match: 12. The CDR3 runs 15 residues. The CDR3 DNA follows: TGTGCCAGCAGCGTACCGGGACTAGCGGGGGCCCGCCCGTACTTC. Its protein product is CASSVPGLAGARPYF.

This sequence joins TRBV6-1 and TRBJ2-1, with TRBD1 matching over 11 bases. V lost 5 bases and J lost 6; bases outside the gene matches: 6. The CDR3 consists of 15 residues. Germline V gives CDR1 MNHNS, CDR2 SASEGT. As DNA, the CDR3 is TGTGCCAGCAGTCCCCCCGGGACAGGGGGCAATGAGCAGTTCTTC. Translation gives CASSPPGTGGNEQFF.

This clonotype appeared a few times. V gene TRBV11-3 combines with J gene TRBJ1-3; 7 positions agree with TRBD1. The CDR3 has 14 amino acids. Trimming removed 5 bases from V and 3 bases from J; junction bases left unmatched: 4. Per the germline V gene, CDR1 is SGHNT and CDR2 is YENEEA. In DNA, the CDR3 is TGTGCCAGCAGCCCAGGGGGGAGTGGAAACACCATATATTTT. It is translated as CASSPGGSGNTIYF.

This clonotype has only a few counts. The chain uses TRBV7-9 and TRBJ1-4, with 7 bases fitting TRBD1. Germline CDR1 is SEHNR and CDR2 is FQNEAQ (reference sequence). After removal of 1 base from V and 4 bases from J, the junction contained 3 bases not matched to a gene. The CDR3 has 15 amino acids. The CDR3 spells CASSLEGTVNEKLFF. The CDR3 DNA sequence: TGTGCCAGCAGCTTAGAAGGGACAGTTAATGAAAAACTGTTTTTT.

This clonotype was recorded a few times. The chain links TRBV7-9 to TRBJ1-2, with D uncertain. Germline assignment: CDR1 SEHNR and CDR2 FQNEAQ (reference sequence). Between the trimmed V and J ends, which lost 2 bases and 1 base, there was a span of 2 bases. CDR3 size: 12 residues. CDR3 bases: TGTGCCAGCAGCTTAAGTAACTATGGCTACACCTTC. Translated: CASSLSNYGYTF.

The chain joins TRBV28 to TRBJ2-5; tentatively, D is TRBD2 (7 bases). With 5 bases removed from V and 4 bases from J, the gap between germline ends came to 17 bases. The V gene's germline CDR1 is MDHEN and CDR2 SYDVKM. The CDR3 is made up of 15 amino acids. The CDR3 loop reads CASSEITGRGETQYF. In DNA, the CDR3 is TGTGCCAGCAGTGAGATTACAGGGAGGGGAGAGACCCAGTACTTC.

This rearrangement joins TRBV27 to TRBJ1-6; D may be TRBD1 (6 bases). Germline V gives CDR1 MNHEY, CDR2 SMNVEV (reference sequence). V was pared by 8 bases and J by 3 bases, with 14 bases between. The CDR3 is 15 amino acids. The CDR3 sequence: CASPPDRLYNSPLHF. CDR3 nucleotide sequence: TGTGCCAGCCCACCAGACAGGCTCTATAATTCACCCCTCCACTTT.

This chain joins TRBV10-3 and TRBJ1-3; 8 bases map to TRBD1. V trimming: 6 bases; J trimming: 0 bases; junction bases outside the gene matches: 7. CDR3 length: 16 residues. Germline V lookup: CDR1 ENHRY, CDR2 SYGVKD. The CDR3 spells CAIRNTGGSSGNTIYF. CDR3 coding DNA: TGTGCCATCAGGAATACAGGGGGGAGCTCTGGAAACACCATATATTTT.

This sequence joins TRBV20-1 and TRBJ1-4; 10 bases are shared with TRBD1. Unmatched junction bases numbered 6, after V lost 6 bases and J lost 5 bases. The CDR3 is made up of 14 amino acids. The germline CDR1 and CDR2 sequences are DFQATT and SNEGSKA (reference sequence). For the CDR3, the DNA is TGCAGTGCACCCGGACAGGGGGAAAATGAAAAACTGTTTTTT. It specifies CSAPGQGENEKLFF.

This clonotype was counted only a few times. The chain couples TRBV24-1 to TRBJ2-3, with 8 bases lining up with TRBD2. The CDR3 length is 15 residues. V trimming: 7 bases; J trimming: 0 bases; junction bases outside the gene matches: 5. Germline loops: CDR1 KGHDR, CDR2 SFDVKD. In DNA, the CDR3 is TGTGCCACCAGCCTCGGGGGGGATAGCACAGATACGCAGTATTTT. It translates to CATSLGGDSTDTQYF.

Only a few counts were recorded for this clonotype. J is TRBJ2-5 and V is TRBV2; D might be TRBD2 (7 bases). Germline V CDR1 and CDR2: SNHLY, FYNNEI. The CDR3 totals 13 residues. V lost 5 bases, J lost 5 bases, and 12 bases lay in between. The CDR3 coding sequence is TGTGCCAGCAGTAGGGGGGGTTTGGAGACCCAGTACTTC. Protein: CASSRGGLETQYF.

The V gene is TRBV7-9, the J gene TRBJ1-5; D is unresolved. Germline V lookup: CDR1 SEHNR, CDR2 FQNEAQ (reference sequence). The length of the CDR3 is 15 residues. Trimming stripped 5 bases from V and 0 bases from J, with 11 bases between. The CDR3 DNA reads TGTGCCAGCAGCCCGCAGGTAGATAGCAATCAGCCCCAGCATTTT. Encoded protein: CASSPQVDSNQPQHF.

The gene calls are TRBV2 and TRBJ1-2, with D uncertain. V was cut by 1 base and J by 1 base, with 4 bases left in between. Germline lookup yields CDR1 SNHLY and CDR2 FYNNEI. This CDR3 region has 13 residues. The CDR3 region has the DNA TGTGCCAGCAGTGAAGAGTTTAACTATGGCTACACCTTC. This codes for CASSEEFNYGYTF. Variable domain in full (rest from reference TRBV2 and TRBJ1-2): EPEVTQTPSHQVTQMGQEVILRCVPISNHLYFYWYRQILGQKVEFLVSFYNNEISEKSEIFDDQFSVERPDGSNFTLKIRSTKLEDSAMYFCASSEEFNYGYTFGSGTRLTVV.

The CDR3 sequence: CSVRQGPGDTQYF. DNA of the CDR3: TGCAGTGTACGTCAAGGGCCCGGAGATACGCAGTATTTT. The chain has TRBV20-1 and TRBJ2-3; no reliable D call. CDR3 length: 13 residues. Germline-derived CDR1 and CDR2 are DFQATT and SNEGSKA (reference sequence). V was pared by 7 bases and J by 5 bases, with 16 bases between.

The rearrangement links TRBV24-1 to TRBJ2-3; D not resolved. Trimming cost V 3 bases and J 10 bases, with 10 bases left between them. The CDR3 has 12 amino acids. The germline CDR1 and CDR2 sequences are KGHDR and SFDVKD. The CDR3 coding sequence is TGTGCCACCAGTGATACTAACAAAGCGCAGTATTTT. Protein product: CATSDTNKAQYF.

The chain has TRBV6-5 and TRBJ1-1, with no clear D. Trimming shortened V by 2 bases and J by 4 bases, and 5 bases separated the two germline ends. This CDR3 is built from 12 residues. Germline V gene sequence: CDR1 MNHEY, CDR2 SVGAGI. The CDR3: CASSYTRTEAFF. The CDR3 DNA is TGTGCCAGCAGTTACACCCGCACTGAAGCTTTCTTT.

The chain has TRBV19 and TRBJ2-2; 8 nucleotides agree with TRBD2. The germline CDR1 and CDR2 sequences are LNHDA and SQIVND (reference sequence). This CDR3 spans 14 amino acids. After removal of 3 bases from V and 6 bases from J, the junction contained 3 bases not matched to a gene. The CDR3 sequence: CASSMRRGAGELFF. The CDR3 DNA reads TGTGCCAGTAGTATGCGGCGGGGGGCCGGGGAGCTGTTTTTT.

This rearrangement joins TRBV7-8 to TRBJ1-6; D is possibly TRBD1 (5 bases). Trimming removed 1 base from V and 13 bases from J, with 11 bases in between. Germline V gene data show CDR1 as SGHVS and CDR2 as FQNEAQ. The CDR3 has 13 residues. CDR3 amino acids: CASSLDAGRPLHF. The CDR3, as DNA: TGTGCCAGCAGCTTAGATGCGGGGCGGCCCCTCCACTTT. Full variable domain (remainder filled in from reference TRBV7-8 and TRBJ1-6): GAGVSQSPRYKVAKRGQDVALRCDPISGHVSLFWYQQALGQGPEFLTYFQNEAQLDKSGLPSDRFFAERPEGSVSTLKIQRTQQEDSAVYLCASSLDAGRPLHFGNGTRLTVT.

This rearrangement joins TRBV7-8 to TRBJ1-1, with no clear D. The CDR3 is 14 residues long. Trimming removed 5 bases from V and 3 bases from J, with 13 bases in between. Germline V CDR1 and CDR2: SGHVS, FQNEAQ. The CDR3 nucleotides are TGTGCCAGCAGCCGGTCTACCTCCTACACTGAAGCTTTCTTT. Amino acids: CASSRSTSYTEAFF.

This clonotype was seen more than once but under ten times. The chain recombines TRBV21-1 with TRBJ2-5; the listed D gene, TRBD1, was not tested against the DNA. TRBV21-1 is given as a pseudogene. The CDR3 runs 15 residues. CDR3 coding DNA: TGTGCCAGCAGCAAAGTTCGGGGGCGAGGAGAGACCCAGTACTTC. Residues: CASSKVRGRGETQYF.

The chain uses TRBV25-1 and TRBJ2-5; TRBD2 aligns across 9 bases. The J segment lost 5 bases and the V segment lost 3 bases, leaving 7 bases of the junction unmatched. This CDR3 contains 15 residues. The germline V gene has CDR1 MGHDK and CDR2 SYGVNS. The CDR3 nucleotides read TGTGCCAGCAGTGACTCCCATAGCGGGAGTGAGACCCAGTACTTC. It translates to CASSDSHSGSETQYF. Combining the CDR3 with reference TRBV25-1 and TRBJ2-5 gives the whole variable domain EADIYQTPRYLVIGTGKKITLECSQTMGHDKMYWYQQDPGMELHLIHYSYGVNSTEKGDLSSESTVSRIRTEHFPLTLESARPSHTSQYLCASSDSHSGSETQYFGPGTRLLVL.

This clonotype was detected only a few times. The chain carries TRBV7-9 and TRBJ1-3, with TRBD1 matching 10 bases. The V segment lost 2 bases and the J segment 3 bases; nucleotides outside the gene matches: 4. This CDR3 spans 16 amino acids. Per the germline V gene, CDR1 is SEHNR and CDR2 is FQNEAQ (reference sequence). The CDR3 DNA is TGTGCCAGCAGCTTAACCGGGACAGGGGTTGGAAACACCATATATTTT. Its translation: CASSLTGTGVGNTIYF.

The rearrangement uses TRBV20-1 and TRBJ1-1; perhaps TRBD1 as D (5 bases). Trimming removed 3 bases from V and 6 bases from J, with 11 bases in between. Germline-derived CDR1 and CDR2 are DFQATT and SNEGSKA (reference sequence). The length of the CDR3 is 12 residues. CDR3 DNA: TGCAGTGCTAGTGGGGGAAAAGCTGAAGCTTTCTTT. Translating it yields CSASGGKAEAFF.

This clonotype was seen only a few times. The chain uses TRBV24-1 and TRBJ2-2; 10 bases are a match to TRBD1. Germline V gives CDR1 KGHDR, CDR2 SFDVKD. V was clipped by 3 bases and J by 3 bases; unmatched bases: 6. The CDR3 is 17 amino acids. Here the CDR3 reads CATSDPRTGGDTGELFF. The CDR3 DNA reads as TGTGCCACCAGTGATCCGAGGACAGGGGGGGACACCGGGGAGCTGTTTTTT.

This clonotype was detected a few times. This chain links TRBV10-1 with TRBJ2-2, with D unclear. Germline V lookup: CDR1 WNHNN, CDR2 SYGVQD (reference sequence). CDR3 length: 12 residues. Trimming shortened V by 0 bases and J by 7 bases, and 3 bases separated the two germline ends. The CDR3 bases are TGCGCCAGCAGTGAGTCGTTCGGGGAGCTGTTTTTT. Translated: CASSESFGELFF.

This clonotype was detected a few times. This chain joins TRBV6-2 or TRBV6-3 and TRBJ1-1; TRBD1 aligns across 7 bases. CDR3 size: 12 residues. In germline, CDR1 is MNHEY, CDR2 SVGEGT. With V trimmed by 0 bases and J by 10 bases, 2 bases remained unmatched. The CDR3 protein is CASSYSSGGAFF. CDR3 in DNA: TGTGCCAGCAGTTACTCTTCAGGGGGAGCTTTCTTT.

The chain combines TRBV11-3 with TRBJ1-1; TRBD1 matches 9 bases. Trimming removed 4 bases from V and 3 bases from J; junction bases left unmatched: 12. The CDR3 is 17 residues long. CDR1 and CDR2 (germline): SGHNT, YENEEA. The CDR3 nucleotides read TGTGCCAGCAGCTCTTATTCCGGGACAGGGTTAGACACTGAAGCTTTCTTT. This sequence encodes CASSSYSGTGLDTEAFF.

This chain uses TRBV2 with TRBJ1-1; weak D call: TRBD1 (5 bases). Germline lookup yields CDR1 SNHLY and CDR2 FYNNEI. The V end was cut by 2 bases, the J end by 5 bases, with 12 bases between. The CDR3 has 14 residues. The CDR3 DNA reads as TGTGCCAGCAGTGAAAGCAGGGATGGAACTGAAGCTTTCTTT. This codes for CASSESRDGTEAFF.

This clonotype appeared a few times. The chain links TRBV7-9 to TRBJ1-1; D is possibly TRBD1 (6 bases). V lost 6 bases and J 1 base, leaving 12 bases between the germline ends. The CDR3 runs to 14 residues. Germline lookup yields CDR1 SEHNR and CDR2 FQNEAQ (reference sequence). CDR3 DNA: TGTGCCAGCAGTCCAGGGGTGGAGAACACTGAAGCTTTCTTT. Translation gives CASSPGVENTEAFF.